The 31 T cell receptor beta chains listed next were all sequenced from one sample in a study of tumor and adjacent non-tumor tissue in lung cancer. A modified ARM-PCR protocol with three rounds of nested PCR amplified TCRbeta. Via MiXCR, TCRdb re-called the multiplex PCR reads, giving one row per CDR3 protein. The top ten hold 30% to 50% of the sample, which has approximately 82,000 distinct CDR3 sequences, 76% seen once. The template was RNA from unsorted bulk tissue. Distant lung tissue was collected more than 3 cm away from the tumor edge. The specimen sequenced was distant non-tumor lung tissue. These receptors were collected from a man in his 70s with non-small cell lung cancer.

To note about this clonotype: An end of the junction does not agree with germline; a read error may underlie this. This chain joins TRBV12-3 or TRBV12-4 and TRBJ2-1; perhaps D is TRBD1 or TRBD2 (5 bases each). The CDR3 is 14 amino acids. CDR3 in DNA: TGTGCCAGCACTGAGAGTGGGACCTACAATGAGCGGTTCTTC. This gives the protein CASTESGTYNERFF.

Comments on this clonotype: The conserved closing phenylalanine or tryptophan is absent in this CDR3, likely reflecting a read error. The DNA is left out, because the CDR3 cannot be placed on it with certainty; the CDR3 is given as TCRdb lists it. The rearrangement uses TRBV5-4 and TRBJ2-5; TRBD2, the table's D call, lacks a check against the DNA. The CDR3 is 17 residues long, ends included. The germline gives CDR1 SGHNT, CDR2 YYREEE (reference sequence). This chain's CDR3 is CASSLEGLAGGRETQYL.

The chain employs TRBV20-1 and TRBJ2-4; the match to TRBD2 covers 8 bases. V was clipped by 0 bases and J by 7 bases; unmatched bases: 8. The CDR3 is made up of 15 amino acids. Per the germline V gene, CDR1 is DFQATT and CDR2 is SNEGSKA (reference sequence). In DNA, the CDR3 is TGCAGTGCTAGAGATTCGCTAGCGGGCACGAACATTCAGTACTTC. Its protein product is CSARDSLAGTNIQYF.

To note about this clonotype: At one boundary the junction diverges from the germline segment, which might be a read error. This chain joins TRBV6-2 or TRBV6-3 and TRBJ1-2; 8 bases line up with TRBD1. Germline-derived CDR1 and CDR2 are MNHEY and SVGEGT. This CDR3 has 14 amino acids. CDR3 coding DNA: TGTGCCAGCAGTACGGACAGGGCTAACTATGACTACACCTTC. It encodes CASSTDRANYDYTF.

The chain employs TRBV4-2 and TRBJ2-3, with TRBD2 identical over 11 bases. Looked up from germline, CDR1 is LGHNA and CDR2 is YNFKEQ. J was trimmed by 7 bases and V by 1 base; bases with no gene match: 19. This CDR3 spans 20 amino acids. CDR3 nucleotides: TGTGCCAGCAGCCAAGTCACCACTAGCGGGAGTCCCTCCGCCCACCATACGCAGTATTTT. Protein sequence: CASSQVTTSGSPSAHHTQYF.

A word on this clonotype: Sequence at one end of the junction differs from germline and may be a read error. The chain employs TRBV28 and TRBJ2-1; 7 nucleotides match TRBD2. Germline-derived CDR1 and CDR2 are MDHEN and SYDVKM. The CDR3 contains 15 residues. The chain's CDR3 is CARLRGGSSYNDQFF. CDR3 nucleotide sequence: TGTGCCAGACTTCGCGGCGGGAGCTCCTACAATGATCAGTTCTTC. Combining the CDR3 with reference TRBV28 and TRBJ2-1 gives the whole variable domain DVKVTQSSRYLVKRTGEKVFLECVQDMDHENMFWYRQDPGLGLRLIYFSYDVKMKEKGDIPEGYSVSREKKERFSLILESASTNQTSMYLCARLRGGSSYNDQFFGPGTRLTVL.

This clonotype has ten or more counts. This chain connects TRBV11-2 to TRBJ2-2; TRBD1 aligns across 7 bases. Germline V CDR1 and CDR2: SGHAT, FQNNGV. The CDR3 spans 15 residues. V shed 1 base and J 8 bases; nucleotides not matched to a gene: 7. For the CDR3, the DNA is TGTGCCAGCAGCTTAGTGGGCACAGGGGTTGGGGAGCTGTTTTTT. Its protein is CASSLVGTGVGELFF.

In regard to this clonotype: An end of the junction differs from the germline gene, which may be a read error. The chain combines TRBV10-3 with TRBJ2-7, with D possibly called TRBD1 or TRBD2 (5 bases each). The length of the CDR3 is 14 residues. Germline CDR1 ENHRY, CDR2 SYGVKD. The CDR3 reads CACTTGAGPYGQYF. Written as DNA, the CDR3 is TGTGCCTGCACAACCGGGGCAGGCCCCTACGGGCAGTACTTC.

As to this clonotype: A junction end diverges from the germline sequence, so it may reflect a read error. This sequence joins TRBV6-6 and TRBJ2-2; D remains unclear. The germline V gene encodes CDR1 MNHNY and CDR2 SVGAGI (reference sequence). CDR3 length equals 15 residues. The DNA of the CDR3 is TGTGCCAACAGTTACTCAAAAAGGGCCACCGGGGAGCTGTTTTTT. This codes for CANSYSKRATGELFF.

Of note for this clonotype: One end of the junction is discordant with germline, which a read error may explain. V and J are TRBV6-5 and TRBJ2-1, with 8 bases fitting TRBD1. This CDR3 spans 17 amino acids. The germline V gene has CDR1 MNHEY and CDR2 SVGAGI. The CDR3 DNA follows: TGTGCCAGTAGTTACGGGATGGCAGGGGGCTCATACAATGAGCAGTTCTTC. This translates into CASSYGMAGGSYNEQFF.

About this clonotype itself: An end of the junction differs from the germline gene, which may be a read error. This chain uses TRBV4-1 with TRBJ2-5; D is unclear. The CDR3 loop spans 17 amino acids. Germline V CDR1 and CDR2: MGHRA, YSYEKL. CDR3 residues: CASSQDPSQEQQETQYF. Here the CDR3 DNA reads TGCGCCAGCAGTCAAGATCCCTCGCAGGAGCAACAAGAGACCCAGTACTTC.

This clonotype showed up just once. With a much larger clone just one base away, this may be a read error. CDR3 bases: TGTGCCAGCAGTGGAACAAGTGGGACATCCTACGAGCAGTACTTC. The encoded protein is CASSGTSGTSYEQYF. The gene calls are TRBV28 and TRBJ2-7; tentatively, D is TRBD1 (6 bases). The CDR3 consists of 15 residues. The germline V and J ends were trimmed by 5 bases and 1 base, with 15 bases remaining between them. Germline V gene lookup returns CDR1 MDHEN and CDR2 SYDVKM.

The chain recombines TRBV20-1 with TRBJ1-2, with D maybe TRBD1 (6 bases). V lost 0 bases, J lost 6 bases, and 17 bases lay in between. The CDR3 covers 15 residues. CDR1 is DFQATT and CDR2 is SNEGSKA in the germline V gene (reference sequence). The CDR3: CSARDSRGLSNGYTF. The CDR3 DNA reads TGCAGTGCTAGAGATAGCAGGGGCTTATCGAATGGCTACACCTTC.

To note about this clonotype: Just one base apart from a much larger clone, this may be a read error. V usage is TRBV5-6 and J usage is TRBJ2-7; the D gene is possibly TRBD1 (6 bases). CDR1 and CDR2 from the germline V gene are SGHDT and YYEEEE. The CDR3 contains 13 residues. The CDR3 spells CTSSRTDSYEQYF. The CDR3 DNA is TGTACCAGCAGCCGGACAGACTCCTACGAGCAGTACTTC.

As concerns this clonotype: A junction end diverges from the germline sequence, so it may reflect a read error. The chain links TRBV10-3 to TRBJ2-5; 7 bases match TRBD2. The CDR3 runs 16 residues. Germline assignment: CDR1 ENHRY and CDR2 SYGVKD. The CDR3 loop reads CAIRIERGPLSGSQCF. The CDR3 DNA reads TGTGCTATCAGGATCGAGCGGGGCCCTTTGTCAGGGTCCCAGTGCTTC.

The chain joins TRBV29-1 to TRBJ2-3; D not certain. From germline, CDR1 is SQVTM and CDR2 ANQGSEA. CDR3 length: 13 amino acids. V lost 2 bases and J 6 bases, leaving 12 bases between the germline ends. The CDR3 coding sequence is TGCAGCGTTGAACTAGGGCCTAGGGATACGCAGTATTTT. It is translated as CSVELGPRDTQYF.

The rearrangement links TRBV6-1 to TRBJ1-5; D uncertain. Between the trimmed V and J ends, which lost 4 bases and 8 bases, there was a span of 18 bases. This CDR3 has 15 amino acids. Looked up from germline, CDR1 is MNHNS and CDR2 is SASEGT. Here the CDR3 reads CASSGGWAMDEPQHF. DNA of the CDR3: TGTGCCAGCAGTGGAGGTTGGGCGATGGATGAGCCCCAGCATTTT.

For this clonotype: Germline and junction disagree at one end, which may indicate a read error. The rearrangement uses TRBV28 and TRBJ1-4; TRBD1 is a possible D gene (6 bases). The CDR3 runs 15 residues. The germline gives CDR1 MDHEN, CDR2 SYDVKM. CDR3 DNA sequence: TGTGCCAGCAGTTTAGGGGGCAGAACTAGCGAAAAACTGTCCTTT. Its translation is CASSLGGRTSEKLSF.

This clonotype came up a few times. A much bigger clone sits one base away, suggesting this may be a read error. The gene calls are TRBV28 and TRBJ2-5; tentative D call: TRBD1 (5 bases). Germline V CDR1 and CDR2: MDHEN, SYDVKM. CDR3 length: 14 amino acids. This CDR3 is CANSSKGPRETQYF. DNA of the CDR3: TGTGCCAACAGTTCAAAGGGGCCCAGGGAGACCCAGTACTTC.

A remark on this clonotype: This CDR3 is missing its conserved last phenylalanine or tryptophan, likely due to a read error. The gene calls are TRBV30 and TRBJ2-3; TRBD2 matches at 7 bases. Germline values: CDR1 GTSNPN, CDR2 SVGIG (reference sequence). Trimming cost V 1 base and J 0 bases; bases outside gene matches: 4. The CDR3 consists of 15 residues. The CDR3 DNA sequence: TGTGCCTGGAGTGACCGCGGGAGCAGCACAGATACGCAGTATATT. This sequence encodes CAWSDRGSSTDTQYI.

This clonotype came up a few times. A clone one base away is much larger, so this may be a read error. The chain links TRBV6-2 or TRBV6-3 to TRBJ2-1, with a weak D call TRBD2 (6 bases). The germline V gene encodes CDR1 MNHEY and CDR2 SVGEGT. The CDR3 has 15 residues. This chain's CDR3 is CASNYSKPGSGEQFF. In nucleotides, the CDR3 is TGTGCCAGCAATTACTCGAAACCGGGTAGCGGTGAGCAGTTCTTC.

With regard to this clonotype: A read error may account for a junction end that differs from germline. The chain combines TRBV28 with TRBJ2-7, with D possibly TRBD1 on 5 matching bases. CDR1 is MDHEN and CDR2 is SYDVKM in the germline V gene. This CDR3 comprises 16 residues. The CDR3: CASSPMTAQDSYEQYF. For the CDR3, the DNA is TGTGCCAGCAGCCCCATGACAGCCCAAGATTCATACGAGCAGTATTTC.

The rearrangement links TRBV20-1 to TRBJ1-5; unclear D gene. CDR1 is DFQATT and CDR2 is SNEGSKA in the germline V gene (reference sequence). This CDR3 has 14 residues. V lost 8 bases to trimming and J lost 3 bases, with 17 bases between them. DNA of the CDR3: TGCAGTATTCAAATACCCGAGGACAATCAGCCCCAGCATTTT. This encodes CSIQIPEDNQPQHF.

J is TRBJ2-5 and V is TRBV28; 7 nucleotides align to TRBD2. Germline V gene sequence: CDR1 MDHEN, CDR2 SYDVKM. This CDR3 contains 15 residues. V lost 7 bases to trimming and J lost 4 bases; unmatched junction nucleotides: 12. CDR3 in DNA: TGTGCCAGCAACCGGAGAGTGGGAGGGGTAGAGACCCAGTACTTC. This codes for CASNRRVGGVETQYF.

This clonotype has just one count. At one end the junction does not follow the germline gene, possibly because of a read error. The CDR3 region has the DNA TGTGCCAGCAGTTTATTTCCAGAATACCGGGGAGCTGTTTTT. Translation: CASSLFPEYRGAVF. The chain links TRBV12-3 or TRBV12-4 to TRBJ2-2, with D tentatively TRBD2 (5 bases). The CDR3 consists of 14 residues.

In regard to this clonotype: The conserved phenylalanine or tryptophan normally closing the CDR3 is absent here, so this likely arose from a read error. This chain links TRBV14 with TRBJ2-5, with D possibly TRBD2 on 5 matching bases. V shed 2 bases and J shed 10 bases, with 8 bases lying between them. The CDR3 extends over 11 amino acids. CDR1 is SGHDN and CDR2 is FVKESK in the germline V gene. CDR3 amino acids: CASSQTGSQYL. CDR3 nucleotides: TGTGCCAGCAGCCAAACGGGGAGCCAGTACTTG.

A remark on this clonotype: The junction does not match germline at one end; this may be a read error. This chain connects TRBV5-1 to TRBJ2-3; D gene ambiguous. The CDR3 spans 12 residues. From germline, CDR1 is SGHRS and CDR2 YFSETQ. CDR3 DNA sequence: TGCGCCAGCTGCTTGAGCCCAGATACGCAGTATTTT. Protein product: CASCLSPDTQYF. Supplemented by reference TRBV5-1 and TRBJ2-3, the full variable domain reads KAGVTQTPRYLIKTRGQQVTLSCSPISGHRSVSWYQQTPGQGLQFLFEYFSETQRNKGNFPGRFSGRQFSNSRSEMNVSTLELGDSALYLCASCLSPDTQYFGPGTRLTVL.

With respect to this clonotype: A read error may produce the germline difference seen at one junction end. The rearrangement joins TRBV11-2 to TRBJ2-3; D ambiguous. This CDR3 spans 14 amino acids. CDR1 and CDR2 (germline): SGHAT, FQNNGV. For the CDR3, the DNA is TGTGCCAGCAGCTCACACGGGTTCTCAGATACACAGTACTTT. Its protein product is CASSSHGFSDTQYF.

Notes on this clonotype: An end of the junction does not agree with germline; a read error may underlie this. The chain employs TRBV6-6 and TRBJ2-7; a possible D gene is TRBD2 (6 bases). Germline CDR1 is MNHNY and CDR2 is SVGAGI (reference sequence). This CDR3 region has 14 residues. The CDR3 loop reads CASSFPGLNYDQYF. CDR3 coding DNA: TGTGCTAGCAGTTTCCCGGGACTCAACTACGATCAGTACTTC.

Regarding this clonotype: One end of the junction varies from germline; a read error may be responsible. The V gene is TRBV5-4, the J gene TRBJ2-3, with a weak D call TRBD2 (6 bases). Germline CDR1 reads SGHNT; CDR2 reads YYREEE (reference sequence). The CDR3 has 17 residues. The CDR3 is CASSLDLPGLSIDMQYF. Here the CDR3 DNA reads TGTGCCAGCAGCTTGGATCTCCCGGGACTTAGCATAGATATGCAGTATTTT. The variable domain in full, with the rest retrieved from reference TRBV5-4 and TRBJ2-3, is ETGVTQSPTHLIKTRGQQVTLRCSSQSGHNTVSWYQQALGQGPQFIFQYYREEENGRGNFPPRFSGLQFPNYSSELNVNALELDDSALYLCASSLDLPGLSIDMQYFGPGTRLTVL.

This clonotype was seen a single time. Likely a read error: the CDR3 ends without its conserved phenylalanine or tryptophan. This chain joins TRBV12-3 or TRBV12-4 and TRBJ2-5; weak D call: TRBD2 (5 bases). Trimming stripped 6 bases from V and 2 bases from J, with 13 bases between. The CDR3 is made up of 14 amino acids. Here the CDR3 DNA reads TGTGCCAGCAGCGTACTAGAGATACAAGAGACCCAGTACCTC. Its protein product is CASSVLEIQETQYL.